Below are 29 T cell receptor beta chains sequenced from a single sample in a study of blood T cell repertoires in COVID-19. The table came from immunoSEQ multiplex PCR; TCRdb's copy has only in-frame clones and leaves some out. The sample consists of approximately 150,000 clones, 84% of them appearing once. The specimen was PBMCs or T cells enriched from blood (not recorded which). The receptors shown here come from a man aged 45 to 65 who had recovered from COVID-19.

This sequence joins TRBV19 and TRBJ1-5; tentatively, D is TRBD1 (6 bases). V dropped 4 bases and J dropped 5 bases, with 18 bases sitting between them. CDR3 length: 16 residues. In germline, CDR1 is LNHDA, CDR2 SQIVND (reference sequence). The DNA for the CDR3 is TGTGCCAGTAGTACCCGACAGGTCGGGCCCGATCAGCCCCAGCATTTT. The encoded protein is CASSTRQVGPDQPQHF.

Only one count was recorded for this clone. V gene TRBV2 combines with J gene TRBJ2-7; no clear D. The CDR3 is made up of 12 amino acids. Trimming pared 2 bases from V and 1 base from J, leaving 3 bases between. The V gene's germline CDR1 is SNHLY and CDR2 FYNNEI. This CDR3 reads CASSEQSYEQYF. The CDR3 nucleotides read TGTGCCAGCAGTGAACAGTCCTACGAGCAGTACTTC.

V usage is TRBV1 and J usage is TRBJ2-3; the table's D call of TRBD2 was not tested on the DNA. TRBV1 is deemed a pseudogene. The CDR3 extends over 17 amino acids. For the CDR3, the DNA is TGCACCAGCAGCCAAGAAATACTAGCGGGTCCCACAGATACGCAGTATTTT. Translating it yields CTSSQEILAGPTDTQYF.

CDR3 coding DNA: TGTGCCAGCACTCTTTATCCCCCAGGGCGCGGCTACACCTTC. It codes for CASTLYPPGRGYTF. V and J are TRBV6-5 and TRBJ1-2; D possibly corresponds to TRBD1 (5 bases). The germline gives CDR1 MNHEY, CDR2 SVGAGI. CDR3 length: 14 residues. V lost 7 bases and J 8 bases, leaving 20 bases between the germline ends.

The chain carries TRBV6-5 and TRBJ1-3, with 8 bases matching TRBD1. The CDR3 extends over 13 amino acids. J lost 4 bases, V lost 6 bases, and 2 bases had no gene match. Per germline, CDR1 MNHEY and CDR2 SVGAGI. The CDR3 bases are TGTGCCAGCAGCTGGACAGGGGGAAACACCATATATTTT. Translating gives CASSWTGGNTIYF.

The CDR3 region has the DNA TGTGCCAGCAGCTGGGGGGACAGGGGGATCTCGAGCTCCTACGAGCAGTACTTC. Amino acid sequence: CASSWGDRGISSSYEQYF. V usage is TRBV5-4 and J usage is TRBJ2-7; the match to TRBD1 covers 11 bases. The CDR3 is made up of 18 amino acids. The germline V gene encodes CDR1 SGHNT and CDR2 YYREEE (reference sequence). Unmatched junction bases numbered 11, after V lost 3 bases and J lost 0 bases.

CDR3 nucleotides: TGTGCCATCAGAGTAGGGACAGGGAACACCGGGGAGCTGTTTTTT. Protein sequence: CAIRVGTGNTGELFF. J is TRBJ2-2 and V is TRBV11-1; 8 bases map to TRBD1. Trimming cost V 10 bases and J 1 base; bases outside gene matches: 8. This CDR3 contains 15 residues. The V gene's germline CDR1 is SGHAT and CDR2 FQDESV (reference sequence).

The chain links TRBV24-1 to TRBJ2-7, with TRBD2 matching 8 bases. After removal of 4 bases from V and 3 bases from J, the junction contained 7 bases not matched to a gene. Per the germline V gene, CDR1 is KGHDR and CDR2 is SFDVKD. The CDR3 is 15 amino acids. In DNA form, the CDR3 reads TGTGCCACCAGTGACGCCGGGACTAGACACTACGAGCAGTACTTC. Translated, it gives CATSDAGTRHYEQYF.

The CDR3 loop is CASTGQGARWGYTF. The CDR3 DNA sequence: TGTGCCAGCACCGGACAGGGGGCGCGATGGGGCTACACCTTC. The rearrangement joins TRBV7-9 to TRBJ1-2; TRBD1 matches 11 bases. J lost 8 bases, V lost 7 bases, and 9 bases had no gene match. The V gene's germline CDR1 is SEHNR and CDR2 FQNEAQ (reference sequence). The CDR3 is 14 amino acids. Using reference TRBV7-9 and TRBJ1-2 for the parts outside the CDR3, the full variable domain is DTGVSQNPRHKITKRGQNVTFRCDPISEHNRLYWYRQTLGQGPEFLTYFQNEAQLEKSRLLSDRFSAERPKGSFSTLEIQRTEQGDSAMYLCASTGQGARWGYTFGSGTRLTVV.

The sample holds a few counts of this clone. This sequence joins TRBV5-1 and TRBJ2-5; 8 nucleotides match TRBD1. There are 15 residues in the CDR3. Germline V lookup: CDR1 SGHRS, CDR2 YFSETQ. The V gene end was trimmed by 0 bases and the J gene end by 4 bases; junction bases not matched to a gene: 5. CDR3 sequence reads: CASSLDWQGAETQYF. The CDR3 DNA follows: TGCGCCAGCAGCTTGGATTGGCAGGGGGCAGAGACCCAGTACTTC.

The CDR3 DNA reads TGTGCCTGGAGCCTGGGACAAAGCTTCATAGAGGTGTACTTC. This translates into CAWSLGQSFIEVYF. This chain joins TRBV30 and TRBJ2-7; D might be TRBD1 (6 bases). The V end lost 3 bases, the J end lost 12 bases, and 24 bases lay between the germline ends. This CDR3 has 14 amino acids. Germline loops: CDR1 GTSNPN, CDR2 SVGIG (reference sequence).

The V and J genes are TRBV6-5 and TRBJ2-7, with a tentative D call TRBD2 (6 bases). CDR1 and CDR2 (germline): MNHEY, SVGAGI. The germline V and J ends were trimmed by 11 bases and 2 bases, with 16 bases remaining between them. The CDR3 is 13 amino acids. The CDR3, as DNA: TGTGCCGCGCGGTCTAGCGCTACCTACGAGCAGTACTTC. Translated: CAARSSATYEQYF.

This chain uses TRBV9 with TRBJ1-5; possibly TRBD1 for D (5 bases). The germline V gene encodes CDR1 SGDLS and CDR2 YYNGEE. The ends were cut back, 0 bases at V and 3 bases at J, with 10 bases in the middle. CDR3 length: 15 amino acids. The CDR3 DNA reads TGTGCCAGCAGCGTAGGTTCAGGGAACAATCAGCCCCAGCATTTT. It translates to CASSVGSGNNQPQHF.

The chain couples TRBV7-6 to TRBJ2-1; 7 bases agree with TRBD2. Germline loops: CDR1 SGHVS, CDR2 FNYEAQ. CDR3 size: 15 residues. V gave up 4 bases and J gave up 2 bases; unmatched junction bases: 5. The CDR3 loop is CASSSGLAAYNEQFF. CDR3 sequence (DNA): TGTGCCAGCAGCTCAGGGCTAGCGGCCTACAATGAGCAGTTCTTC. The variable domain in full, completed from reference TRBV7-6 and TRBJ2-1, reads GAGVSQSPRYKVTKRGQDVALRCDPISGHVSLYWYRQALGQGPEFLTYFNYEAQQDKSGLPNDRFSAERPEGSISTLTIQRTEQRDSAMYRCASSSGLAAYNEQFFGPGTRLTVL.

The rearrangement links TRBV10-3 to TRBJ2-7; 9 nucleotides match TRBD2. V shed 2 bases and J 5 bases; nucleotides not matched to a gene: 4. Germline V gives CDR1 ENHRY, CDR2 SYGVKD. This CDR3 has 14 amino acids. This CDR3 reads CAISEGLASHEQYF. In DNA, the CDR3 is TGTGCCATCAGTGAGGGACTAGCGTCCCACGAGCAGTACTTC.

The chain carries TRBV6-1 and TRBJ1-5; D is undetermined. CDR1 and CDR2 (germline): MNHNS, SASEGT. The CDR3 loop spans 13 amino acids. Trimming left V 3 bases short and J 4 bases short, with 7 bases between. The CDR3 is CASSDRGNQPQHF. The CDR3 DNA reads TGTGCCAGCAGTGACCGGGGAAATCAGCCCCAGCATTTT.

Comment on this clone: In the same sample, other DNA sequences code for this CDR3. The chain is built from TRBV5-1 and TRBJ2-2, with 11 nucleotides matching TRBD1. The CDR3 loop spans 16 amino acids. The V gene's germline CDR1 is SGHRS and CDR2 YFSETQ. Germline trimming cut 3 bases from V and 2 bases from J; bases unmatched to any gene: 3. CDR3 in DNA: TGCGCCAGCAGCTCCGGGACAGGGGGAAACACCGGGGAGCTGTTTTTT. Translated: CASSSGTGGNTGELFF.

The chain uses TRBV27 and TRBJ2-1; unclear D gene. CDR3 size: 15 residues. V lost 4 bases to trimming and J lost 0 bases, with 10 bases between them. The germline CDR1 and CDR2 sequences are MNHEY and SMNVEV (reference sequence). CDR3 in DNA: TGTGCCAGCAGTTGGCGGCAGAGCTCCTACAATGAGCAGTTCTTC. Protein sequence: CASSWRQSSYNEQFF.

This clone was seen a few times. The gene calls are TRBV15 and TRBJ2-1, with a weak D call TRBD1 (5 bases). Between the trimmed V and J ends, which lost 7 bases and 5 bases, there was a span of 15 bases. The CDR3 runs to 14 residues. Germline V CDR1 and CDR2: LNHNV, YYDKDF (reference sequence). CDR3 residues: CATTTGKGDNEQFF. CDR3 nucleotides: TGTGCCACCACAACAGGCAAGGGCGACAATGAGCAGTTCTTC.

DNA of the CDR3: TGTGCCAGCAGCTTAGGTGCGGGGTTCAGGGGAAACACCATATATTTT. The encoded protein is CASSLGAGFRGNTIYF. This chain uses TRBV7-2 with TRBJ1-3; no clear D gene. This CDR3 region has 16 residues. Germline V lookup: CDR1 SGHTA, CDR2 FQGNSA. Trimming cost V 1 base and J 4 bases, with 14 bases left between them.

In nucleotides, the CDR3 is TGCGCCAGCAGTCTGACGGAGACCAAGGGGTACAATTCACCCCTCCACTTT. Amino acids: CASSLTETKGYNSPLHF. The chain has TRBV5-1 and TRBJ1-6; D perhaps matches TRBD1 (5 bases). Germline V lookup: CDR1 SGHRS, CDR2 YFSETQ. This CDR3 spans 17 amino acids. V was cut by 5 bases and J by 7 bases, with 22 bases left in between.

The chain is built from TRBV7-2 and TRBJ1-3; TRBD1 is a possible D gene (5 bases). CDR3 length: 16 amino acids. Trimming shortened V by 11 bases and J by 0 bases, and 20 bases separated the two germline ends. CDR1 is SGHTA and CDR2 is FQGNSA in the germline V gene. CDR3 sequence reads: CAPNSVGRGSGNTIYF. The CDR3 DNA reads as TGTGCCCCCAATTCAGTGGGGCGGGGCTCTGGAAACACCATATATTTT.

CDR3 nucleotides: TGCGCCAGCAAGGGACAGTACGAGCAGTACTTC. Translating gives CASKGQYEQYF. The chain couples TRBV5-1 to TRBJ2-7, with 7 bases matching TRBD1. This CDR3 comprises 11 residues. Per germline, CDR1 SGHRS and CDR2 YFSETQ. J lost 4 bases, V lost 6 bases, and 1 base had no gene match.

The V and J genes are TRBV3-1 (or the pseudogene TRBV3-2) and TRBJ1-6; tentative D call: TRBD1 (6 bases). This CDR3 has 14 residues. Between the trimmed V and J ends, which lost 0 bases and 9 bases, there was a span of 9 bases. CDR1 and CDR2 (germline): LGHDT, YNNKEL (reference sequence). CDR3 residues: CASSQDRGFSPLHF. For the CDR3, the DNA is TGTGCCAGCAGCCAAGACAGGGGTTTTTCACCCCTCCACTTT.

The CDR3 spells CASSFPGQNTEAFF. Written as DNA, the CDR3 is TGTGCCAGCAGCTTTCCGGGACAGAACACTGAAGCTTTCTTT. This sequence joins TRBV7-9 and TRBJ1-1, with D perhaps TRBD1 (6 bases). CDR1 SEHNR and CDR2 FQNEAQ come from the germline V gene (reference sequence). V lost 3 bases and J 1 base, leaving 9 bases between the germline ends. This CDR3 spans 14 amino acids.

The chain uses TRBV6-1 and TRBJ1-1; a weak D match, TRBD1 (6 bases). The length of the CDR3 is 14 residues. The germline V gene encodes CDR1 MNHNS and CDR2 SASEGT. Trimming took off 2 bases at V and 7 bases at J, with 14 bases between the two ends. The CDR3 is CASSELGQSFEAFF. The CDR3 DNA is TGTGCCAGCAGTGAATTAGGACAGTCCTTTGAAGCTTTCTTT.

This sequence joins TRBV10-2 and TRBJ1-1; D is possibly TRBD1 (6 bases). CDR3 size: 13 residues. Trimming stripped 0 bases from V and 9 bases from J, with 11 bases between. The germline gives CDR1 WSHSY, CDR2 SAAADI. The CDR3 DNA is TGCGCCAGCAGTGAGTCGACAGGTAGCAAAGCTTTCTTT. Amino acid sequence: CASSESTGSKAFF.

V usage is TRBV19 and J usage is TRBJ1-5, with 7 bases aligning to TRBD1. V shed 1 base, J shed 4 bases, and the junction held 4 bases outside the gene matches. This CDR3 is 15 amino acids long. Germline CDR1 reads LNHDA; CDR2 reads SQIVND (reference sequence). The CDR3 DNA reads TGTGCCAGTAGTATAGGGCGCAGGGGGAATCAGCCCCAGCATTTT. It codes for CASSIGRRGNQPQHF.

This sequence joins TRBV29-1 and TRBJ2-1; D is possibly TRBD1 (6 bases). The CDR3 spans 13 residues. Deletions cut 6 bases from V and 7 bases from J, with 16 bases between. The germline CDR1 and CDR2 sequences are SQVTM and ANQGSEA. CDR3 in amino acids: CSVGQGMGNEQFF. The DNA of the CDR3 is TGCAGCGTGGGGCAGGGGATGGGTAATGAGCAGTTCTTC.